The source of this T cell receptor beta chain is a study of T cells in narcolepsy. Study details: Enrolled donors included narcolepsy type 1 or type 2 patients and healthy controls. The study, taken as a whole, reports: Comparing one patient's CSF and blood CD4+ clonotypes highlighted HCRT- and TRIB2-specific autoreactive clonotypes. Blood of same and different patients, but not healthy controls, reportedly held recurring autoreactive clonotypes.

TCRdb keeps only in-frame clones here, not all; method: immunoSEQ multiplex PCR. Found here are roughly 25,000 clones, about 60% of them singletons; the top ten hold approximately 12%. Regarding this clone: As yet, its antigen is unknown.

Germline-derived CDR1 and CDR2 are SNHLY and FYNNEI. The CDR3 is 13 amino acids. V was clipped by 2 bases and J by 2 bases, with 4 bases between them. This TCR was recovered from a human donor in good health. Source material: memory (CD45RA-) CD4+ T cells from blood. The chain combines TRBV2 with TRBJ2-1; D ambiguous. Written as DNA, the CDR3 is TGTGCCAGCAGTGAAAGAACCTACAATGAGCAGTTCTTC. The encoded protein is CASSERTYNEQFF. The full variable domain, rest sourced from reference TRBV2 and TRBJ2-1, is EPEVTQTPSHQVTQMGQEVILRCVPISNHLYFYWYRQILGQKVEFLVSFYNNEISEKSEIFDDQFSVERPDGSNFTLKIRSTKLEDSAMYFCASSERTYNEQFFGPGTRLTVL.